This record looks at one T cell receptor beta chain sequence and its context. Its antigen is still unknown. Deep-level assay runs were performed. In the original workflow: Filtering differed since immunoSEQ provided only junctions, with no quality scores. Here immunoSEQ multiplex PCR was the method, and the copy in TCRdb shows in-frame clones only, minus some. The V and J calls and the clone size are those of that table, but D and trimming were determined from the DNA. The sample lists approximately 400,000 clones; around 96% were seen once. This specimen belongs to a study of shared clonotypes between healthy human individuals. General study points: Shared clonotypes: about 5% naive CD4, around 4% naive CD8, under 2.5% memory CD4, under 0.5% memory CD8.

This clonotype originated in a man in his thirties or forties in good health. Input material: memory CD8+ T cells sorted from blood. Subset specified: CD45RO+ cells pooled with CCR7-negative TemRA cells.

The CDR3 coding sequence is TGTGCCAGCAGCCTAGAGCCTAAAGATACGCAGTATTTT. This encodes CASSLEPKDTQYF. The rearrangement joins TRBV9 to TRBJ2-3; D ambiguous. V was cut by 4 bases and J by 5 bases, with 11 bases left in between. Germline V gives CDR1 SGDLS, CDR2 YYNGEE. The CDR3 is made up of 13 amino acids.